This TCR beta chain is drawn from a study of T cell repertoires in urothelial bladder cancer. Study-wide context: Of approximately 13 resected lesions, a few were cT2 or greater. The study's findings and limits: Benign specimens had a median about 13% infiltrating lymphocyte percentage. Median T cells were approximately 5,500 in carcinoma and about 25,000 in benign specimens. A single clone reached under 2.5% in benign versus up to roughly 17% in carcinoma.

In its sample, this clone was seen a few times. Its antigen is currently unknown. The CDR3 totals 11 residues. V gave up 4 bases and J gave up 6 bases, with 7 bases separating them. CDR1 is SGHDT, CDR2 YYEEEE, per germline. Libraries were prepared by immunoSEQ multiplex PCR; TCRdb keeps only in-frame clonotypes and omits some of them. The repertoire holds about 13,000 clones, with about 70% as singletons. The chain links TRBV5-6 to TRBJ1-2; possibly TRBD1 for D (5 bases). This clonotype was obtained from a human donor with urothelial carcinoma. The sequenced sample was tumor-infiltrating cells from bladder cancer. CDR3 nucleotide sequence: TGTGCCAGCAGCGAGGGGAATGGCTACACCTTC. It is translated as CASSEGNGYTF.